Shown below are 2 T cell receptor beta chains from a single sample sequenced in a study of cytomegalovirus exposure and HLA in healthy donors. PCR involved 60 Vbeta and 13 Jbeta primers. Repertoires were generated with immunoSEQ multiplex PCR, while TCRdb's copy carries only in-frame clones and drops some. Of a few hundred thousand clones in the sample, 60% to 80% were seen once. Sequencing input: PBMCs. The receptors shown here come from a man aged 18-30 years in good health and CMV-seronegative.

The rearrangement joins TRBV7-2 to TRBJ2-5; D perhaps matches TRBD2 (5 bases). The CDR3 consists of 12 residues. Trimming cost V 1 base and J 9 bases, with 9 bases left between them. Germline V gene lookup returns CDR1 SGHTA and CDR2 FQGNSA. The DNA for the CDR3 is TGTGCCAGCAGCTTAGGAGGGCGGGCCCAGTACTTC. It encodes CASSLGGRAQYF.

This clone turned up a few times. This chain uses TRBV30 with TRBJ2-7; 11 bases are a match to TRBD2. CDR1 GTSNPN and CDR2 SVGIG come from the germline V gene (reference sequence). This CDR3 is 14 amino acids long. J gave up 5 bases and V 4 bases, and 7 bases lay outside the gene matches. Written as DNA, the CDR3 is TGTGCCTGGAACCCTAGCGGGAGGCATAACGAGCAGTACTTC. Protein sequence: CAWNPSGRHNEQYF.